This note documents a single T cell receptor beta chain sequence. There are 15 residues in the CDR3. Trimming took 3 bases from V and 0 from J; bases not matched to a gene: 4. Germline loops: CDR1 MRHNA, CDR2 SNTAGT. The source of the sample is a study of blood T cell repertoires in COVID-19. The overall study: Acute-phase and convalescent COVID-19 samples originated in the United States, Italy and Spain. PBMCs, B-cell-depleted T cells, or T cells provided the cDNA or gDNA that made up the material.

Authors' methods: The authors estimated nucleated cell counts from reference gene primer amplification. TCRdb keeps only in-frame clones here, not all; method: immunoSEQ multiplex PCR. The V and J calls and the clone size are those of that table, but D and trimming were determined from the DNA. The sample carries some 120,000 clones, more than 75% recorded once. The specimen was peripheral blood. The TCR was taken from a human donor in a cohort sampled during active COVID-19. The chain carries TRBV6-4 and TRBJ1-2; 7 bases are shared with TRBD1. CDR3 amino acids: CASSERTGANYGYTF. CDR3 coding DNA: TGTGCCAGCAGTGAAAGGACAGGAGCTAACTATGGCTACACCTTC.